These T cell receptor beta chains were read from a single sample in a study of T-cell memory formation after mild COVID-19. Via MiXCR, TCRdb re-called the 5' RACE reads, giving one row per CDR3 protein. The data hold some 350,000 distinct CDR3 sequences, with 13% observed a single time. The material sequenced was PBMCs or a T cell subset sorted from them (not recorded which). The receptors here all came from a man younger than 35 who had mild COVID-19 (a few samples of this study predate the infection). Cell type and time point are not known. CDR3s include the opening cysteine and the closing phenylalanine or tryptophan. The D gene is left open where the match is weak. Clone size is given for some rows only: seen once, a few or many times, or a class if the clone is expanded.

V gene	clone size	D gene	J gene	CDR3 DNA	CDR3 protein
TRBV7-9	few	TRBD2	TRBJ2-1	TGTGCCAGCATCAAATCGTTAGCGGGGTCCATGGTTGAGCAGTTCTTC	CASIKSLAGSMVEQFF
TRBV10-2	few	TRBD1	TRBJ1-2	TGCGCCAGCAGTGACATAAATAACAGGGGTGGCTACACCTTC	CASSDINNRGGYTF
TRBV5-1	.	TRBD1	TRBJ1-6	TGCGCCAGCAGCTGGAACAGGGGAAGCTATAATTCACCCCTCCACTTT	CASSWNRGSYNSPLHF
TRBV6-2/TRBV6-3	few	.	TRBJ2-7	TGTGCCAGCAGTTATTACTCCTACGAGCAGTACTTC	CASSYYSYEQYF
TRBV5-5	few	.	TRBJ1-4	TGTGCCAGCAGCCCCCTTAAGGAGGAAAAACTGTTTTTT	CASSPLKEEKLFF
TRBV5-1	few	.	TRBJ2-4	TGCGCCAGCAGCCTCCCTTCTGGGTACTCCTCACTAGCCAAAAACATTCAGTACTTC	CASSLPSGYSSLAKNIQYF
TRBV6-2/TRBV6-3	.	TRBD1	TRBJ1-1	TGTGCCAGCAGTGACAGGGGGCTGGGAGCTTTCTTT	CASSDRGLGAFF
TRBV12-3/TRBV12-4	.	TRBD2	TRBJ2-1	TGTGCCAGCAGTCCCAGCGGGAGAGCCTACAATGAGCAGTTCTTC	CASSPSGRAYNEQFF
TRBV7-9	.	TRBD1	TRBJ2-2	TGTGCCAGCAGACCTTTAAGGGGGCCCACCGGGGAGCTGTTTTTT	CASRPLRGPTGELFF
TRBV28	.	TRBD1	TRBJ1-1	TGTGCCAGCAGTTCCCCTCATGGGACAGGGGAGTCCCCTGAAGCTTTCTTT	CASSSPHGTGESPEAFF
TRBV20-1	few	.	TRBJ1-5	TGCAGTGCGGTTGCGGCCCTTAAGGGACCCCAGCATTTT	CSAVAALKGPQHF